This T cell receptor beta chain was obtained from a study of shared clonotypes between healthy human individuals. Over several immunoSEQ plates, each subset's genomic DNA was distributed in even portions. The sorted-subset replicate PCRs were given 150 to 250 ng DNA, which is about 29,000 T cell genomes. Profiled with immunoSEQ multiplex PCR; TCRdb holds only in-frame clones, not every one. The sample includes around 2,000,000 clones, approximately 94% seen only once; the top ten take more than 1.5%. General study results and limits: Clonotype sharing among donors, it was expected, would be affected by sequencing depth. Against clonotypes common to all four donors, non-shared ones had lower generation probabilities.

Selected positively for CCR7 and CD45RO-negative, naive CD8 cells excluded terminally differentiated effector memory CD45RA+ cells. To note about this clone: Its cognate antigen is unknown.

The receptor comes from a man younger than 35 in good health. Some clones in this sample may be carry-over from other donors' samples. Sequencing input: naive CD8+ T cells from PBMCs.

CDR3 sequence: CASSFSGGGGNTEAFF. The DNA of the CDR3 is TGTGCCAGCAGTTTTTCAGGGGGCGGCGGGAACACTGAAGCTTTCTTT. The chain joins TRBV6-5 to TRBJ1-1, with TRBD1 matching over 8 bases. Trimming took 4 bases from V and 1 from J; bases not matched to a gene: 8. CDR3 length: 16 amino acids. Germline CDR1 is MNHEY and CDR2 is SVGAGI.